This TCR beta chain emerged from a study of Tregs in tolerant kidney transplant recipients. Study-wide results and limits: In tolerant patients, donor-specific Tregs outgrew total Tregs, suggesting antigen-driven expansion. The most relevant donor-specific Treg TCRbeta repertoire apparently came from expansion with activated donor B cells. Nucleotide sequences could not be compared across some patients' samples due to primer changes. Biological reproducibility was not directly addressed, but technical replication error appeared minimal.

To note about this clone: Its matching antigen is unknown. The read is 3 residues too short to cover the CDR3 end, so that end is filled in from the germline J gene.

Related graft donors supplied nonmyeloablative bone marrow transplants, and mixed chimerism was transient. CDR1 is SGHTA, CDR2 FQGNSA, per germline. The CDR3 spans 13 residues. J gave up 4 bases and V 7 bases, and 4 bases lay outside the gene matches. Data came from immunoSEQ multiplex PCR; TCRdb stores just in-frame clones and leaves some out. Recorded here are 20,000 to 30,000 clones; the top ten clones represent 4.1%. The chain joins TRBV7-2 to TRBJ2-3; 8 nucleotides match TRBD1. Specimen: CD4+ T cells from blood (PBMCs), collected 6 months after the transplant. The receptor's source is a human patient who received a combined kidney and bone marrow transplant. Some T cells may be transferred from the graft donor. The sequenced part of the CDR3 DNA is TGTGCCAGCAATGACAGGGGTTCAGATACG. Amino acid sequence: CASNDRGSDT. The CDR3 in its entirety is CASNDRGSDTQYF.